The T cell receptor beta chain described here comes from a study of cytomegalovirus exposure and HLA in healthy donors (dated by TCRdb to about 2017). General notes on the study: An earlier analysis of 587 of the donors reported 276 Gb of sequence data and 117 million unique TCR beta sequences obtained from about 179 million T cells. An early release that covered approximately 600 HLA-typed donors contained approximately 300 gigabases of sequencing data and some 87 million unique TCR sequences. The genetic ancestry cluster associated with self-reported Caucasian donors included 65% to 90% of the 398 genotyped donors. The aim of the study was to test whether cataloging public T cell receptors could identify signatures of past pathogen exposure. The study used immunosequencing to profile the T cell repertoires of around 600 subjects and linked those repertoires to cytomegalovirus serostatus. A separate validation cohort of approximately 120 different subjects was used in addition to the roughly 670-subject first cohort. To predict cytomegalovirus infection status, the study brought together high-throughput TCR immunosequencing, statistical association of individual TCRs with disease status, and machine learning. A later analysis re-analyzed previously published TCR beta repertoires from 600 to 850 donors and added high-resolution HLA genotyping to study TCR occurrence patterns. Rather than using new phenotypic data, the later analysis identified candidate immune exposures from TCR beta sequences and from how often those sequences occurred across donors. An earlier analysis of 587 of the donors used high-throughput TCR beta sequencing to judge whether each TCR beta V gene segment behaved as functional or pseudogenic. Donor age, sex, ethnicity and CMV serostatus were collected together with the repertoire data. In a later genetic analysis, genome-wide SNP genotypes for about 60% of the 666 donors were used, and that subset was treated as a discovery cohort. Every repertoire in the discovery cohort had been generated on one and the same sequencing platform. HLA typing covered class I and class II loci at four-digit resolution. The number of typed donors differed by locus: about 620-640 for A, B, C, DRB1 and DQB1; approximately 520 for DQA1; 600 to 610 for DPA1; and 400 to 480 for DPB1. Several DR-DQ haplotypes were handled as single units for association and clustering because linkage in the cohort was strong. On average, about 200,000 unique TCR beta nucleotide sequences were sequenced per donor among 398 genotyped donors of the cohort, with 15% to 20% of those sequences being non-productive.

The library came from the immunoSEQ multiplex PCR assay. A mixture of 60 forward primers for TCR Vbeta segments and 13 reverse primers for TCR Jbeta segments was used in the multiplex PCR. The CDR3 region of rearranged TCR beta genes was amplified from genomic DNA with a multiplex PCR assay. Amplified TCR beta libraries were sequenced as 87-base-pair reads on the Illumina HiSeq System. Turning to the authors' computational methods: A later analysis tallied roughly 76 million unique TCR beta chains across the approximately 670 repertoires, and some 10 million of those chains were shared by two or more donors. Raw reads were error-corrected and collapsed into unique sequences by a nearest-neighbor algorithm in which closely related sequences were merged to remove PCR and sequencing errors. Alignment of CDR3 sequences to IMGT reference sequences was used to assign V, D and J gene segments. Each retained sequence needed at least a six-nucleotide match to both a V gene segment and a J gene segment. Rearrangements were classified as productive when the CDR3 lacked stop codons and remained in frame with V and J, and all other rearrangements were classified as non-productive. CDR3 was defined by IMGT convention, running from the second conserved V-encoded cysteine to the conserved J-encoded phenylalanine. The earlier analysis of about 610 of the donors excluded sequences that lacked an unambiguous match to a single V gene segment. In an earlier analysis of almost 600 of the donors, a V segment was called functional when productive rearrangements were above 56.7%, and segregating when the standard deviation between donors exceeded 5%. A statistical classification framework was built to diagnose cytomegalovirus status from the catalog of TCR beta chain sequences. In a later analysis, V and J genes were assigned by comparing TCR nucleotide sequences against IMGT/GENE-DB human TR gene sequences. Using the TCRdist pipeline, a later analysis assigned CDR3 sequences along with most-parsimonious VDJ recombination scenarios. A later analysis defined each TCR beta chain by its CDR3 amino acid sequence plus V-gene family, and excluded reads lacking a unique V-gene family. As a way to deal with suspected cross-contamination and a sequencing artifact, a later analysis dropped nearly 600 nucleotide sequences that were highly shared and had low generation probability. A later analysis calculated a clonal expansion index for each public chain from normalized within-repertoire ranks of inferred template counts. In a later analysis, generation probabilities were computed using a VDJ recombination model fitted to out-of-frame rearrangements, and the results were checked against IGoR. In a later analysis, hypergeometric tests were used to score TCR-TCR, TCR-HLA and TCR-CMV co-occurrence, with a repertoire-size bias correction applied to TCR pairs. To estimate false discovery rates, a later analysis permuted the HLA or CMV assignments 20 times. In a later analysis, co-occurring TCRs were grouped using DBSCAN, and TCRdist sequence similarity was added for clustering within HLA-allele-positive subsets. Repertoires with fewer than 30,000 or more than 120,000 public chains, plus five repertoires with anomalous nucleotide sharing, were excluded from co-occurrence clustering. Entries here come from immuneACCESS through TCRdb and include only in-frame sequences with V and J called. Some clones fail to appear in such tables; in the studies checked, an unresolved V gene covers under half of the shortfall, and the cause of the remainder is unknown. The V and J calls and clone size were taken over from that table, and D and trimming were inferred from the DNA. Present in this sample are about 120,000 clones, about 80% of which were seen just once. The ten largest clones add up to 2.5% to 3.5% of the sample.

A word on this clone: No cognate antigen has been identified for it. There are no base qualities to consult, and no much larger clone falls within one base.

The cohort was made up of 500 to 800 healthy bone marrow donors. Cohort members were all nominally healthy when sampled, although unrecorded immune exposures were likely present. The donor tested CMV seropositive, placing the donor among the roughly 270 seropositive members of the cohort. Every donor gave a peripheral blood sample, and the peripheral blood mononuclear cells from that sample were used for TCR beta sequencing. Genomic DNA was extracted from the blood cell samples with the Qiagen DNeasy Blood Extraction Kit. The full study reports these points: In both the original and validation cohorts, the classifier was reported to diagnose cytomegalovirus status with high specificity and sensitivity. CMV serostatus was the only immune exposure information available for the cohort. It was suggested by the authors that the approach could potentially be generalized to other disease states and immunological phenotypes. Most TCR sequences were observed very rarely across donors, whereas some public TCRs were present in many individuals. At a false discovery rate of 0.05, a later analysis linked some 18,000 TCR beta sequences to specific HLA alleles. The presence/absence analyses assumed that sequencing depth was roughly uniform across donors, and that assumption may not be true. Because some donors lacked HLA typing at each locus, the association tests relied only on the typed subset. A later genetic analysis associated a missense DCLRE1C variant with V-gene and J-gene trimming of TCR beta chains, and an independent cohort replicated the association. A cluster of highly shared sequence variants was judged likely to be a technical artifact of the sequencing pipeline. The cohort was sequenced for TCR beta chains only, and without alpha or paired-chain data the features that could be detected were limited. In a later analysis, HLA-associated TCR beta chains showed more clonal expansion and lower generation probabilities than non-associated chains that were equally common. Three of the identified cytomegalovirus-associated TCR beta chains were confirmed in vitro to be specific for cytomegalovirus antigens. Strong co-occurrence of HLA alleles, especially DR and DQ, made assigning TCR associations to individual alleles difficult. Because counts were too low, seventeen rarely observed V segments, including chromosome 9 orphons, were excluded from the earlier analysis of 587 of the donors. The 87-base-pair reads could not distinguish some IMGT-functional V segments, including TRBV6-2 and TRBV6-3, so those segments were excluded. A total of 150 to 200 TCR beta chains were listed by the study as associated with cytomegalovirus. A later genetic analysis reported fewer N-insertions in productive TCRs among donors in an Asian-associated ancestry cluster than the roughly 670-donor mean. A further reported finding was that TCR beta sequences accurately predicted the HLA-A and HLA-B alleles for most subjects in the first cohort. Linkage disequilibrium might explain the correlated functional status among segregating V segments, but an unknown experimental factor could not be ruled out. In an earlier analysis of about 600 of the donors, most TCR beta V segments appeared in productive rearrangements about 87% or about 30% of the time, broadly matching IMGT annotations. A later analysis found that TCR association rates varied across HLA loci, with DRB1 alleles showing the most associated TCRs and HLA-C alleles the fewest. Most CMV-associated TCR beta chains appeared to be HLA-restricted in a later analysis, and the HLA associations seemed to be driven largely by CMV exposure. In a later analysis, several top co-occurrence clusters were reported to appear linked to parvovirus B19, influenza, CMV and Epstein-Barr virus.

Spanning cysteine to phenylalanine, the CDR3 consists of 23 amino acids. CDR3 DNA is the only sequence kept; it has 69 bases, read in frame from the first base. V is trimmed back by 6 bases and J by 1 base, and the junction contains 32 bases that no gene match accounts for. The germline V gene provides CDR1 MDHEN and CDR2 SYDVKM. Sequenced sample: PBMCs. The rearranged segments are TRBV28 and TRBJ2-7; the central 8 bases match TRBD2. This receptor was obtained from a woman aged 18-30 years in good health and CMV-seropositive. The nucleotide sequence reads as follows: TGTGCCAGCAGACTAGGGGCGGCCAGGGGCCTAGGGTATCCAACGGGAGGGTCCTACGAGCAGTACTTC. This codes for CASRLGAARGLGYPTGGSYEQYF. This CDR3, with the reference TRBV28 and TRBJ2-7 proteins standing in past its ends, gives the full variable domain DVKVTQSSRYLVKRTGEKVFLECVQDMDHENMFWYRQDPGLGLRLIYFSYDVKMKEKGDIPEGYSVSREKKERFSLILESASTNQTSMYLCASRLGAARGLGYPTGGSYEQYFGPGTRLTVT.